Each of the 14 T cell receptor beta chains below was sequenced from the same sample in a study of blood T cell repertoires in COVID-19. The protocol was immunoSEQ multiplex PCR, while the TCRdb copy is restricted to in-frame clones and leaves out a portion. Of some 460,000 clones listed, roughly 89% are singletons. The sample comprised peripheral blood. The receptors shown here come from a woman under 40 with acute or convalescent COVID-19.

This chain connects TRBV3-1 (or the pseudogene TRBV3-2) to TRBJ1-4, with D possibly matching TRBD1 (6 bases). Trimming cost V 5 bases and J 0 bases, with 16 bases left between them. The CDR3 runs to 17 residues. Looked up from germline, CDR1 is LGHDT and CDR2 is YNNKEL (reference sequence). CDR3: CASSTTSRGATNEKLFF. The CDR3 coding sequence is TGTGCCAGCAGCACTACGAGCAGGGGCGCAACTAATGAAAAACTGTTTTTT.

The V gene is TRBV29-1, the J gene TRBJ1-1, with D possibly being TRBD1 (6 bases). The CDR3 loop spans 13 amino acids. The germline V gene has CDR1 SQVTM and CDR2 ANQGSEA. V was pared by 6 bases and J by 3 bases, with 14 bases between. CDR3 nucleotides: TGCAGCGTCGCTCAGGACAGCTACACTGAAGCTTTCTTT. It specifies CSVAQDSYTEAFF. The whole variable domain, filled in from reference TRBV29-1 and TRBJ1-1, reads SAVISQKPSRDICQRGTSLTIQCQVDSQVTMMFWYRQQPGQSLTLIATANQGSEATYESGFVIDKFPISRPNLTFSTLTVSNMSPEDSSIYLCSVAQDSYTEAFFGQGTRLTVV.

The chain joins TRBV11-2 to TRBJ2-5; TRBD1 matches 11 bases. In germline, CDR1 is SGHAT, CDR2 FQNNGV. The V segment lost 2 bases and the J segment 5 bases; nucleotides outside the gene matches: 7. The length of the CDR3 is 16 residues. CDR3 region: CASSLIRTGGRETQYF. CDR3 sequence (DNA): TGTGCCAGCAGCTTAATACGGACAGGGGGCCGGGAGACCCAGTACTTC.

This sequence joins TRBV5-1 and TRBJ1-1; D gene unclear. CDR3 length: 15 amino acids. Deletions cut 4 bases from V and 1 base from J, with 14 bases between. CDR1 is SGHRS and CDR2 is YFSETQ in the germline V gene. CDR3 coding DNA: TGCGCCAGCAGCCTACTAGTCACGGGGAACACTGAAGCTTTCTTT. As protein: CASSLLVTGNTEAFF.

CDR3 in DNA: TGTGCCAGTAGCCCACTGAGGGGGCAAGGCAATTCACCCCTCCACTTT. Translation gives CASSPLRGQGNSPLHF. The chain has TRBV19 and TRBJ1-6, with 7 bases lining up with TRBD1. CDR1 is LNHDA and CDR2 is SQIVND in the germline V gene (reference sequence). The junction had 12 bases not matched to a gene; V was cut back by 6 bases and J by 7 bases. The CDR3 length is 16 residues.

The chain uses TRBV11-2 and TRBJ2-1, with TRBD1 matching over 11 bases. Germline CDR1 reads SGHAT; CDR2 reads FQNNGV. The CDR3 extends over 15 amino acids. The J segment lost 10 bases and the V segment lost 1 base, leaving 6 bases of the junction unmatched. This CDR3 is CASSLVGTGGGEQFF. In DNA, the CDR3 is TGTGCCAGCAGCTTAGTGGGGACAGGGGGAGGGGAGCAGTTCTTC.

This chain uses TRBV6-6 with TRBJ2-5, with 9 positions matching TRBD1. From germline, CDR1 is MNHNY and CDR2 SVGAGI (reference sequence). Trimming at V came to 4 bases and at J to 1 base, leaving 7 bases not matched to a gene. The CDR3 consists of 16 residues. The CDR3 DNA sequence: TGTGCCAGCAGTTCCCTTCCGGGACAGGGCCAAGAGACCCAGTACTTC. As protein: CASSSLPGQGQETQYF.

The J gene is TRBJ1-5, the V gene TRBV7-8; no clear D. CDR1 is SGHVS, CDR2 FQNEAQ, per germline. Trimming shortened V by 1 base and J by 6 bases, and 10 bases separated the two germline ends. This CDR3 has 14 residues. The CDR3 DNA reads TGTGCCAGCAGCTTAGTTGGGCTCGCTCAGCCCCAGCATTTT. Translated, it gives CASSLVGLAQPQHF.

CDR3 sequence (DNA): TGTGCCAGCAGGAGTGACAGTATGGACTATGGCTACACCTTC. Its translation: CASRSDSMDYGYTF. This chain connects TRBV2 to TRBJ1-2; D perhaps matches TRBD1 (5 bases). Germline CDR1 SNHLY, CDR2 FYNNEI. The V end lost 6 bases, the J end lost 3 bases, and 14 bases lay between the germline ends. The CDR3 runs 14 residues. Drawing the rest from reference TRBV2 and TRBJ1-2, the complete variable domain is EPEVTQTPSHQVTQMGQEVILRCVPISNHLYFYWYRQILGQKVEFLVSFYNNEISEKSEIFDDQFSVERPDGSNFTLKIRSTKLEDSAMYFCASRSDSMDYGYTFGSGTRLTVV.

The chain couples TRBV2 to TRBJ1-5; possible D gene TRBD1, 5 bases. This CDR3 has 14 residues. V was cut by 4 bases and J by 2 bases, with 9 bases left in between. Germline assignment: CDR1 SNHLY and CDR2 FYNNEI. CDR3 sequence reads: CASSVGAGNQPQHF. Here the CDR3 DNA reads TGTGCCAGCAGTGTAGGGGCAGGCAATCAGCCCCAGCATTTT.

The chain employs TRBV10-3 and TRBJ1-1; D gene unclear. Trimming took off 3 bases at V and 4 bases at J, with 9 bases between the two ends. The CDR3 loop spans 13 amino acids. CDR1 and CDR2 from the germline V gene are ENHRY and SYGVKD. The CDR3 DNA reads TGTGCCATCAGTGACCTCGAGGGCACTGAAGCTTTCTTT. Amino acid sequence: CAISDLEGTEAFF.

V usage is TRBV30 and J usage is TRBJ2-5; 7 bases are a match to TRBD1. This CDR3 region has 13 residues. V lost 5 bases and J lost 5; bases outside the gene matches: 8. Per the germline V gene, CDR1 is GTSNPN and CDR2 is SVGIG (reference sequence). The CDR3 DNA reads TGTGCCTGGCAAGACAGGGTCCTGGAGACCCAGTACTTC. Translation: CAWQDRVLETQYF.

The chain recombines TRBV9 with TRBJ2-7; a weak D match, TRBD1 (6 bases). Per the germline V gene, CDR1 is SGDLS and CDR2 is YYNGEE. The germline V and J ends were trimmed by 7 bases and 6 bases, with 20 bases remaining between them. The CDR3 has 14 amino acids. The CDR3: CASSSTTGLGEQYF. CDR3 in DNA: TGTGCCAGCTCCAGTACAACAGGGTTGGGCGAGCAGTACTTC. Full variable domain (outside the CDR3, taken from reference TRBV9 and TRBJ2-7): DSGVTQTPKHLITATGQRVTLRCSPRSGDLSVYWYQQSLDQGLQFLIQYYNGEERAKGNILERFSAQQFPDLHSELNLSSLELGDSALYFCASSSTTGLGEQYFGPGTRLTVT.

V is TRBV2 and J is TRBJ1-4; D ambiguous. Germline CDR1 and CDR2: SNHLY and FYNNEI. Trimming removed 7 bases at V and 6 bases at J, with 12 bases between. The CDR3 is 13 residues long. This chain's CDR3 is CASTTERDEKLFF. CDR3 in DNA: TGTGCCAGCACGACGGAGAGGGATGAAAAACTGTTTTTT.